This T cell receptor beta chain was documented in a study of T cell changes during pregnancy in multiple sclerosis. Sequencing was performed with immunoSEQ multiplex PCR; in TCRdb, only in-frame clones are kept and a portion is missing. The repertoire holds 40,000 to 45,000 clones, with about nine tenths as singletons. The CDR3 sequence is 14 residues long. V was clipped by 2 bases and J by 6 bases; unmatched bases: 7. In germline, CDR1 is SGHDT, CDR2 YYEEEE. The input for sequencing was CD4+ T cells from peripheral blood mononuclear cells, taken before pregnancy. This TCR was sampled from a female donor with multiple sclerosis, enrolled in a pregnancy study. The chain employs TRBV5-6 and TRBJ2-7; 8 bases line up with TRBD2. For the CDR3, the DNA is TGTGCCAGCAGCTTTGGGACTAGGGCCCTCGAGCAGTACTTC. Translated, it gives CASSFGTRALEQYF.